This T cell receptor (beta chain) was sequenced for a study of T cells in Graves' hyperthyroidism and ophthalmopathy. Overall study results and limits: Most clonotypes expanded in thyroid above 0.001 were likewise present in blood.

With V trimmed by 2 bases and J by 6 bases, 11 bases remained unmatched. This CDR3 region has 17 residues. Looked up from germline, CDR1 is MNHEY and CDR2 is SMNVEV (reference sequence). This clonotype was counted at least ten times. Its antigen is not identified. TCR beta CDR3 regions were amplified from RNA. A first-round RT-PCR of the TCR CDR3 used the HTBI primer set. MiXCR, applied by TCRdb to the multiplex PCR reads, yields one record per CDR3 protein. The data hold some 210,000 distinct CDR3 sequences, with 17% observed a single time. For the diagnoses, clinical symptoms, serum thyroxine and TRAb, thyroid ultrasound and orbital computed tomography were used. PBMCs were collected from an approximately 10 ml volume of fresh peripheral blood.

This receptor was identified in a man aged 50 or older with Graves' hyperthyroidism. This chain joins TRBV27 and TRBJ2-1; 9 bases line up with TRBD2. Sequenced material: blood. The CDR3 nucleotides read TGTGCCAGCAGTTTAGTCGGAGCGGGAGGTGGGGGCAATGAGCAGTTCTTC. It encodes CASSLVGAGGGGNEQFF.